The source of this TCR beta chain is a study of T-cell reconstitution after alpha-beta-depleted transplantation in children. This clonotype has more than one count but fewer than ten. No antigen is known for it. CDR3 size: 15 residues. Germline V CDR1 and CDR2: DFQATT, SNEGSKA (reference sequence). Study results and caveats: At one year after transplant, newly produced T cells mostly accounted for T-cell counts and diversity. Some patients' high day-60 TCRbeta diversity was traced to surviving recipient T cells and thymic progenitors. Reportedly, roughly two months post-transplant, alpha-beta T cells arose from several hundred expanded graft clones.

The TCRbeta library incorporated unique molecular identifiers. One entry per CDR3 protein results from TCRdb running MiXCR on the PCR reads. The data hold under 450,000 distinct CDR3 sequences, with 15% to 20% observed a single time. The source material was PBMCs, mostly from graft donor cells, sampled 360 days after TCRalphabeta/CD19-depleted stem cell transplant. The chain carries TRBV20-1 and TRBJ2-5; the match to TRBD2 covers 11 bases. This clonotype originated in a boy in the first two years of life who had a stem cell transplant for Wiskott-Aldrich syndrome, so the T cells may come from the graft donor. The CDR3 spells CSLLRLAGIQETQYF. CDR3 nucleotides: TGCAGCCTGCTGAGACTAGCGGGGATCCAAGAGACCCAGTACTTC.